This record looks at one T cell receptor beta chain sequence and its context. Its antigen is still unknown. The data are from a study of vaccination and CD4 T cells after COVID-19. Study-level information: Convalescent patients had positive nasal swab PCR results for SARS-CoV-2. Disease was mild in nine and severe in one. The study drew post-COVID samples a median approximately 100 days after diagnosis (range 35 to 161).

With the Oncomine TCR Beta short-read assay, DNA from cultured CD4+ T cells was sequenced. Genomic DNA was extracted from cultured CD4+ T cells. Each CDR3 protein is one row after TCRdb ran MiXCR on the PCR reads. This sample has roughly 15,000 distinct CDR3 sequences, with less than 35% found just once. Stated treatment: approximately nine-day PBMC culture with coronavirus spike peptide pools or control peptides (ViraFEST assay). CDR1 and CDR2 (germline): SGHAT, FQNNGV. After removal of 2 bases from V and 8 bases from J, the junction contained 4 bases not matched to a gene. The CDR3 length is 13 residues.

Sequencing used CD4+ T cells from blood, cultured in vitro. The clonotype was recovered from a human donor who had recovered from COVID-19. V usage is TRBV11-2 and J usage is TRBJ1-1, with 8 bases identical to TRBD1. In DNA, the CDR3 is TGTGCCAGCAGCTTACGACAGGGGTTGGAAGCTTTCTTT. It specifies CASSLRQGLEAFF.